This TCR beta chain was identified during a study of OX40 agonist ivuxolimab in advanced cancers. On the study more broadly: As their treatment, patients were administered ivuxolimab, an agonistic anti-OX40 (CD134) antibody. Partial responses were achieved by three patients: one hepatocellular carcinoma, two cutaneous melanoma.

General study findings and limits: CD4+ T cells averaged fewer expanded clones than CD8+ T cells. Clones of CD4+ and CD8+ blood T cells grew by week 6 at doses of 0.1 to 3.0 mg/kg.

Comments on this clone: As yet, its antigen is unknown.

The table came from immunoSEQ multiplex PCR; TCRdb's copy has only in-frame clones and leaves some out. The sample has 35,000 to 45,000 clones, roughly four fifths seen once. The CDR3 extends over 14 amino acids. V lost 1 base, J lost 8 bases, and 5 bases stayed unmatched. Germline-derived CDR1 and CDR2 are SGHTA and FQGTGA. This TCR was sampled from an adult with an advanced solid tumor such as melanoma, head and neck, liver or kidney cancer. V is TRBV7-3 and J is TRBJ2-1, with 7 bases lining up with TRBD2. This material consisted of CD4+ or CD8+ T cells sorted from blood, taken in a trial of the OX40 agonist ivuxolimab. The chain's CDR3 is CASSLNREGDEQFF. As DNA, the CDR3 is TGTGCCAGCAGCTTAAATAGGGAGGGCGATGAGCAGTTCTTC.